The entry that follows covers one T cell receptor (beta chain) sequence. Its antigen remains unknown. This sample was taken from a study of T cells expressing NK-cell markers. Whole-study findings and limits: A handful of donors carried dominant NKG2C+ clonotypes that made up roughly 1.0-7.5% of their CD8+ T cells. In a few donors, these clonotypes also led the CD3+CD56-NKG2C+ fraction.

The CDR3 spans 14 residues. A 5'RACE template switching approach incorporating UMIs was used to make TCR beta cDNA. TCRdb reprocessed the 5' RACE reads and reports one entry per CDR3 protein, with no DNA. This sample lists 440,000 or so distinct CDR3 sequences; its ten largest clones have roughly 7.2%. V and J are TRBV21-1 and TRBJ2-7; the TCRdb D gene call, TRBD1, has no DNA to confirm it. TRBV21-1 is a documented pseudogene. Sequencing was performed on blood T cells: a sorted CD56 or NKG2C T cell subset, CD4+ or CD8+ T cells, or bulk PBMC T cells (not recorded which). This clonotype was obtained from a woman between 18 and 69 years old in good health. CDR3 amino acids: CASSKLGRSYEQYF.